This T cell receptor beta chain appears in the sequencing data of a study of T cell changes during pregnancy in multiple sclerosis (dated by TCRdb to about 2019). Notes on the research overall: The study examined how the T cell repertoire changed over the course of pregnancy in women with multiple sclerosis.

The library came from the immunoSEQ multiplex PCR assay. TCRdb provides this immuneACCESS table in a form limited to in-frame rearrangements. Some clones are lacking; in checked studies, under half of them reflect an unresolved V gene, and why the rest are absent is not known. The sample table lists nearly 60,000 clones, about 89% of them with a count of one. The ten largest clones take up about 0.5% of the sample. The germline V gene sets CDR1 to MGHRA and CDR2 to YSYEKL. Reading from cysteine to phenylalanine, the CDR3 counts 15 amino acids. The retained sequence is limited to the CDR3, 45 bases, with the frame set at the first base. V drops 0 bases and J drops 6 bases, leaving 14 bases in between. Note on this clone: Its binding antigen is unknown. No much larger clone exists at a distance of one base, and base qualities are not known.

Sequencing used CD4+ T cells from peripheral blood mononuclear cells, obtained after pregnancy. The origin of this receptor is a female donor in good health, enrolled as a control in a pregnancy study. This receptor chain uses TRBV4-1 and TRBJ1-1; TRBD1 could be the D gene, as 5 bases match. The encoded CDR3 is CASSQDLGDSSEAFF. At the DNA level, the sequence is TGCGCCAGCAGCCAAGATCTAGGGGATTCCTCTGAAGCTTTCTTT.